Shown below are 24 T cell receptor beta chains from a single sample sequenced in a study of cytomegalovirus exposure and HLA in healthy donors. TCRdb's copy holds only in-frame clones and misses some; the assay was immunoSEQ multiplex PCR. Among under 300,000 clones listed, around 89% were seen once. Sequenced: PBMCs. These receptor sequences come from a young woman in good health and CMV-seronegative.

This sequence joins TRBV7-9 and TRBJ2-1, with D possibly matching TRBD1 (5 bases). Trimming cost V 5 bases and J 0 bases, with 20 bases left between them. Looked up from germline, CDR1 is SEHNR and CDR2 is FQNEAQ (reference sequence). This CDR3 region has 18 residues. The CDR3 region is CASSTTRSQGGSYNEQFF. The CDR3 DNA sequence: TGTGCCAGCAGCACCACTCGGAGCCAGGGCGGCTCCTACAATGAGCAGTTCTTC.

The chain couples TRBV2 to TRBJ2-4; 10 nucleotides match TRBD1. The V gene end was trimmed by 4 bases and the J gene end by 0 bases; junction bases not matched to a gene: 6. The CDR3 extends over 17 amino acids. Germline CDR1 SNHLY, CDR2 FYNNEI. The CDR3 sequence: CASSGQGAELAKNIQYF. The CDR3 DNA sequence: TGTGCCAGCAGTGGACAGGGGGCGGAACTAGCCAAAAACATTCAGTACTTC.

This clone was counted a single time. This sequence joins TRBV5-1 and TRBJ1-4; D is unclear. V was pared by 0 bases and J by 0 bases, with 12 bases between. Germline loops: CDR1 SGHRS, CDR2 YFSETQ. CDR3 length: 17 residues. The chain's CDR3 is CASSLEAGFATNEKLFF. The CDR3 DNA reads as TGCGCCAGCAGCTTGGAGGCAGGCTTTGCAACTAATGAAAAACTGTTTTTT.

The rearrangement links TRBV29-1 to TRBJ2-1, with a tentative D call TRBD1 (5 bases). CDR1 and CDR2 (germline): SQVTM, ANQGSEA. Trimming took 4 bases from V and 11 from J, leaving 21 bases between them. This CDR3 spans 14 amino acids. CDR3 amino acids: CSVVLNSGISQQFF. The CDR3 DNA is TGCAGCGTTGTTCTAAACTCAGGGATATCCCAGCAGTTCTTC.

J is TRBJ2-1 and V is TRBV18; D is unclear. The CDR3 is made up of 16 amino acids. Between the trimmed V and J ends, which lost 0 bases and 3 bases, there was a span of 12 bases. Germline V gene lookup returns CDR1 KGHSH and CDR2 LQKENI. CDR3 amino acids: CASSPPVRGNYNEQFF. In DNA, the CDR3 is TGTGCCAGCTCACCACCGGTCAGAGGTAACTACAATGAGCAGTTCTTC.

This rearrangement joins TRBV11-3 to TRBJ2-7, with 9 bases that match TRBD1. The length of the CDR3 is 15 residues. The germline gives CDR1 SGHNT, CDR2 YENEEA. With 1 base clipped from V and 4 bases from J, the junction kept 5 bases outside the gene matches. The CDR3 sequence: CASSLGGTGLYEQYF. The CDR3 DNA follows: TGTGCCAGCAGCTTAGGGGGGACAGGGCTGTACGAGCAGTACTTC.

V usage is TRBV7-2 and J usage is TRBJ2-7; possibly TRBD1 for D (6 bases). This CDR3 comprises 16 residues. With 3 bases removed from V and 3 bases from J, the gap between germline ends came to 18 bases. From germline, CDR1 is SGHTA and CDR2 FQGNSA. CDR3 amino acids: CASSFTGTRENYEQYF. DNA of the CDR3: TGTGCCAGCAGCTTTACCGGGACAAGGGAAAACTACGAGCAGTACTTC.

V usage is TRBV7-9 and J usage is TRBJ2-2, with 8 bases fitting TRBD1. CDR1 and CDR2 from the germline V gene are SEHNR and FQNEAQ (reference sequence). The ends lost 3 bases at V and 4 bases at J; junction bases unmatched: 1. This CDR3 has 14 residues. The CDR3 protein is CASSFTGGTGELFF. The CDR3 bases are TGTGCCAGCAGCTTTACAGGGGGCACCGGGGAGCTGTTTTTT.

V gene TRBV5-6 combines with J gene TRBJ2-1, with 8 bases fitting TRBD1. The CDR3 runs to 18 residues. The trim removed 4 bases at V and 2 bases at J, leaving 14 bases unmatched. In germline, CDR1 is SGHDT, CDR2 YYEEEE. CDR3 bases: TGTGCCAGCAGCGAGGCGACAGGGGCCCTTCCCGCCTACAATGAGCAGTTCTTC. Protein sequence: CASSEATGALPAYNEQFF. Complete variable domain (other parts from reference TRBV5-6 and TRBJ2-1): DAGVTQSPTHLIKTRGQQVTLRCSPKSGHDTVSWYQQALGQGPQFIFQYYEEEERQRGNFPDRFSGHQFPNYSSELNVNALLLGDSALYLCASSEATGALPAYNEQFFGPGTRLTVL.

This clone has a handful of counts. J is TRBJ1-3 and V is TRBV6-1; 7 bases are a match to TRBD1. CDR1 and CDR2 from the germline V gene are MNHNS and SASEGT. The length of the CDR3 is 14 residues. Unmatched junction bases numbered 3, after V lost 3 bases and J lost 4 bases. CDR3 loop: CASSDLTGGNTIYF. The DNA of the CDR3 is TGTGCCAGCAGTGACTTGACAGGGGGAAACACCATATATTTT.

The chain is built from TRBV10-3 and TRBJ2-1, with 8 bases matching TRBD1. Germline V gene data show CDR1 as ENHRY and CDR2 as SYGVKD. The CDR3 spans 14 residues. V was pared by 6 bases and J by 3 bases, with 4 bases of the junction left unmatched. CDR3 protein: CAIRTGGNYNEQFF. As DNA, the CDR3 is TGTGCCATCAGAACAGGGGGAAACTACAATGAGCAGTTCTTC.

The chain is built from TRBV28 and TRBJ1-3; maybe TRBD1 (6 bases). Trimming stripped 3 bases from V and 2 bases from J, with 20 bases between. CDR1 is MDHEN, CDR2 SYDVKM, per germline. The CDR3 totals 18 residues. CDR3 sequence: CASSFGGASLGAGNTIYF. CDR3 nucleotides: TGTGCCAGCAGTTTCGGGGGGGCTAGCCTGGGTGCTGGAAACACCATATATTTT.

The CDR3 is CASSLGGQINSPLHF. The CDR3 DNA reads TGTGCCAGCAGCTTAGGAGGACAGATAAATTCACCCCTCCACTTT. The rearrangement uses TRBV7-6 and TRBJ1-6, with D perhaps TRBD1 (6 bases). Trimming cost V 1 base and J 7 bases, with 11 bases left between them. The CDR3 sequence is 15 residues long. Germline-derived CDR1 and CDR2 are SGHVS and FNYEAQ.

The genes are TRBV7-6 and TRBJ2-1; 8 bases map to TRBD2. Germline CDR1 reads SGHVS; CDR2 reads FNYEAQ. The CDR3 runs to 16 residues. V lost 5 bases and J lost 12; bases outside the gene matches: 18. The CDR3 DNA is TGTGCCAGCAGCCTAGAACCGGGACTAGGGGCGGGTGGGCAGTTCTTC. Its protein product is CASSLEPGLGAGGQFF.

The chain employs TRBV11-2 and TRBJ2-7; 13 nucleotides line up with TRBD2. The CDR3 loop spans 15 amino acids. J gave up 2 bases and V 4 bases, and 2 bases lay outside the gene matches. The V gene's germline CDR1 is SGHAT and CDR2 FQNNGV. This chain's CDR3 is CASSSTSGGAYEQYF. CDR3 coding DNA: TGTGCCAGCAGCTCTACTAGCGGGGGGGCCTACGAGCAGTACTTC.

The chain carries TRBV5-5 and TRBJ2-1, with D tentatively TRBD1 or TRBD2 (9 bases each). V lost 0 bases and J 12 bases, leaving 19 bases between the germline ends. Germline-derived CDR1 and CDR2 are SGHKS and YYEKEE (reference sequence). The CDR3 covers 15 residues. DNA for the CDR3: TGTGCCAGCAGCTTGGAACAGGGGGCGCGGGAGGGGCAGTTCTTC. Translated: CASSLEQGAREGQFF.

The chain uses TRBV27 and TRBJ1-1; possibly TRBD1 for D (5 bases). CDR1 and CDR2 (germline): MNHEY, SMNVEV (reference sequence). Trimming took off 7 bases at V and 0 bases at J, with 12 bases between the two ends. This CDR3 has 14 residues. CDR3 loop: CASTPVDMNTEAFF. In DNA form, the CDR3 reads TGTGCCAGCACGCCAGTGGACATGAACACTGAAGCTTTCTTT.

This clone was picked up a small number of times. The J gene is TRBJ1-2, the V gene TRBV5-6; D unclear. Germline V gives CDR1 SGHDT, CDR2 YYEEEE. The length of the CDR3 is 15 residues. Trimming shortened V by 2 bases and J by 6 bases, and 17 bases separated the two germline ends. CDR3 DNA sequence: TGTGCCAGCAGCTTCCGGAGAGGGCGACTGGATGGCTACACCTTC. Its protein is CASSFRRGRLDGYTF.

V usage is TRBV5-1 and J usage is TRBJ2-5; TRBD2 matches at 10 bases. The V and J ends lost 5 bases and 5 bases, in that order; junction bases with no gene match: 3. The germline CDR1 and CDR2 sequences are SGHRS and YFSETQ. The CDR3 consists of 13 residues. Written as DNA, the CDR3 is TGCGCCAGCAGGAGCGGGGGGGAGGAGACCCAGTACTTC. Its protein is CASRSGGEETQYF.

This chain joins TRBV7-2 and TRBJ2-3; 7 bases match TRBD2. V lost 1 base, J lost 2 bases, and 6 bases stayed unmatched. CDR1 is SGHTA, CDR2 FQGNSA, per germline. The length of the CDR3 is 16 residues. The CDR3 protein is CASSLGASGNTDTQYF. CDR3 bases: TGTGCCAGCAGCTTAGGGGCTAGCGGAAACACAGATACGCAGTATTTT.

This chain links TRBV18 with TRBJ2-1; TRBD2 aligns across 13 bases. Germline CDR1 KGHSH, CDR2 LQKENI. Trimming removed 3 bases from V and 5 bases from J; junction bases left unmatched: 4. The CDR3 runs to 16 residues. The CDR3 nucleotides read TGTGCCAGCTCACCCAGGACTAGCGGGGGAAACAATGAGCAGTTCTTC. Translating gives CASSPRTSGGNNEQFF.

The CDR3: CASSPTPGSLERETQYF. The CDR3 bases are TGTGCCAGCAGCCCCACTCCGGGTTCCCTAGAGAGAGAGACCCAGTACTTC. The chain carries TRBV5-4 and TRBJ2-5; D gene uncertain. Deletions cut 4 bases from V and 4 bases from J, with 23 bases between. CDR1 and CDR2 (germline): SGHNT, YYREEE (reference sequence). The CDR3 is 17 amino acids.

This chain uses TRBV5-3 with TRBJ2-7; 7 bases line up with TRBD1. TRBV5-3 is labeled an ORF, and its function is uncertain. The trim removed 4 bases at V and 5 bases at J, leaving 9 bases unmatched. This CDR3 comprises 14 residues. In DNA, the CDR3 is TGTGCCAGAAGCACCGAGCTGACAGGGAACGAGCAGTACGTC. Translating it yields CARSTELTGNEQYV.

V gene TRBV14 combines with J gene TRBJ1-1; 8 positions agree with TRBD1. After removal of 2 bases from V and 0 bases from J, the junction contained 2 bases not matched to a gene. Germline CDR1 and CDR2: SGHDN and FVKESK. The CDR3 totals 15 residues. CDR3 sequence reads: CASSQPQGVNTEAFF. The CDR3 DNA reads as TGTGCCAGCAGCCAACCACAGGGGGTGAACACTGAAGCTTTCTTT. Full variable domain (remainder filled in from reference TRBV14 and TRBJ1-1): EAGVTQFPSHSVIEKGQTVTLRCDPISGHDNLYWYRRVMGKEIKFLLHFVKESKQDESGMPNNRFLAERTGGTYSTLKVQPAELEDSGVYFCASSQPQGVNTEAFFGQGTRLTVV.